One sample yielded the 20 T cell receptor beta chains listed below, sequenced in a study of CD8+ T cells in alopecia areata. A sort of pooled cutaneous lymph node cells used CD4, CD8alpha, NKG2D, NKG2ACE and other stains. After isolation, RNA underwent reverse transcription to generate cDNA as the sequencing template. TCRdb keeps only in-frame clones here, not all; method: immunoSEQ multiplex PCR. The sample has around 290,000 clones, none seen only once; the top ten hold 1.2%. Sample: CD4+ T cells sorted from a lymph node. Receptors were obtained from a C3H/HeJ mouse with alopecia areata. The mice in this strain carry MHC haplotype H2-k.

This clone was detected only a few times. Gene names refer to mouse genes. The read finishes 4 residues shy of the CDR3 end, and the germline J gene is used to complete it. The chain couples TRBV19 to TRBJ1-2; TRBD1 agrees at 9 bases. From germline, CDR1 is FNHDT and CDR2 SITEND (reference sequence). The CDR3 is made up of 14 amino acids. Losses at the gene ends were 4 bases for V and 4 bases for J; bases not matched to a gene: 5. Partial CDR3 DNA: TGTGCCAGCAGTTACAGGGGGCGCGGCTCC. Its protein is CASSYRGRGS. The CDR3 reads in full as CASSYRGRGSDYTF.

This clone was observed a handful of times. Mouse names are used for the genes. The read ends 4 residues shy of where the CDR3 ends; the end is completed using the germline J gene. The chain combines TRBV13-1 with TRBJ1-2, with TRBD1 identical over 7 bases. The J segment lost 3 bases and the V segment lost 0 bases, leaving 5 bases of the junction unmatched. Germline V gene sequence: CDR1 NSHNY, CDR2 SYGAGN. This CDR3 comprises 15 residues. CDR3 sequence reads: CASSDAGRGYSDYTF. The CDR3 DNA, read in part, is TGTGCCAGCAGTGATGCAGGCAGGGGGTACTCC.

In the case of this clone: The gene symbols are mouse symbols. From the germline J gene comes the end of the CDR3, since the read stops 4 residues before it. The V call is TRBV13-3, the J call TRBJ1-1; D call uncertain. The V and J ends lost 5 bases and 4 bases respectively, with 12 bases between them. This CDR3 contains 13 residues. The germline V gene encodes CDR1 NNHDY and CDR2 SYVADS. The sequenced part of the CDR3 DNA is TGTGCCAGCAGCCCTCGACACTTCACA. Protein sequence: CASSPRHFT. The entire CDR3 reads CASSPRHFTEVFF.

This clone was found a few times. Here the gene names and germline are mouse. The CDR3 extends 4 residues past the end of the read, so its final part is completed from the germline J gene. The chain couples TRBV13-1 to TRBJ2-4; 7 nucleotides match TRBD1. Germline trimming cut 0 bases from V and 3 bases from J; bases unmatched to any gene: 4. Germline CDR1 and CDR2: NSHNY and SYGAGN. CDR3 length: 15 amino acids. This chain's CDR3 is CASSDAGQRQNTLYF. CDR3 bases read: TGTGCCAGCAGTGATGCGGGACAGCGGCAAAAC.

This clone was observed a handful of times. Gene names and germline match the mouse. The read is 4 residues too short to cover the CDR3 end, so that end is filled in from the germline J gene. The J gene is TRBJ2-5, the V gene TRBV29, with TRBD2 matching over 8 bases. The germline CDR1 and CDR2 sequences are MSHET and SYDVDS. The CDR3 consists of 15 residues. With V trimmed by 2 bases and J by 0 bases, 1 base remained unmatched. The sequenced CDR3 bases are TGTGCTAGCAGTTTAACTGGGGGTAACCAAGAC. Residues: CASSLTGGNQD. The entire CDR3 reads CASSLTGGNQDTQYF.

This clone was seen a few times. Genes here carry mouse names. With the read ending 4 residues before the CDR3 end, the germline J gene is used to fill in that end. The V gene is TRBV19, the J gene TRBJ2-7; tentative D call: TRBD1 (5 bases). The CDR3 has 12 residues. Germline V gene sequence: CDR1 FNHDT, CDR2 SITEND (reference sequence). The sequenced CDR3 bases are TGTGCCAGCAGTGGACATTGGGAT. Translation gives CASSGHWD. The whole CDR3 sequence reads CASSGHWDEQYF.

Worth noting for this clone: Genes and germline are mouse. This sample also contains other DNA sequences that code for the same CDR3. The CDR3 sequence is CASSKNYAEQFF. CDR3 DNA (partial): TGTGCCAGCAGCAAGAACTATGCT. V and J are TRBV19 and TRBJ2-1; the D is unclear. The CDR3 end lies 4 residues beyond the end of the read and is filled in from the germline J gene. This CDR3 comprises 12 residues. Germline V gene lookup returns CDR1 FNHDT and CDR2 SITEND (reference sequence). V lost 5 bases and J lost 1, with 4 bases in between.

A few counts support this clone. Gene labels here are mouse ones. The read stops 4 residues short of the end of the CDR3; the missing end is completed from the germline J gene. The chain joins TRBV1 to TRBJ2-1; possible D gene TRBD2, 6 bases. From germline, CDR1 is NSQYPW and CDR2 LRSPGD (reference sequence). The length of the CDR3 is 15 residues. V shed 3 bases and J shed 5 bases, with 14 bases lying between them. CDR3 amino acids: CTCSAGLGVDAEQFF. The CDR3 DNA, read in part, is TGCACCTGCAGTGCTGGGTTGGGGGTTGATGCT. The variable domain in full, completed from reference TRBV1 and TRBJ2-1, reads VTLLEQNPRWRLVPRGQAVNLRCILKNSQYPWMSWYQQDLQKQLQWLFTLRSPGDKEVKSLPGADYLATRVTDTELRLQVANMSQGRTLYCTCSAGLGVDAEQFFGPGTRLTVL.

In this sample, this clone turned up a few times. Gene and germline names: mouse. Here the CDR3 reads CAWRAGYNYAEQFF. Partial CDR3 DNA: TGTGCCTGGAGAGCAGGATATAACTATGCT. The rearrangement links TRBV31 to TRBJ2-1; D is unresolved. The read finishes 4 residues shy of the CDR3 end, and the germline J gene is used to complete it. V lost 3 bases and J 0 bases, leaving 9 bases between the germline ends. The CDR3 is 14 amino acids. Germline CDR1 GKSSPN, CDR2 SITVG.

This clone was seen a handful of times. Mouse gene names and germline throughout. The DNA ends 4 residues before the CDR3 does, and the rest of the CDR3 is filled in from the germline J gene. The rearrangement uses TRBV4 and TRBJ2-2, with D maybe TRBD1 (6 bases). Looked up from germline, CDR1 is LGHDT and CDR2 is YNNKQL (reference sequence). The CDR3 is 15 residues long. Deletions cut 5 bases from V and 3 bases from J, with 13 bases between. The sequenced part of the CDR3 DNA is TGTGCCAGCAGCCCTCACAGGGATGACACCGGG. Translation gives CASSPHRDDTG. The whole CDR3 sequence reads CASSPHRDDTGQLYF.

In the case of this clone: Gene labels here are mouse ones. The sequenced fragment ends 4 residues before the CDR3 boundary, so the rest is inferred from the germline J gene. The V and J genes are TRBV19 and TRBJ2-5; a possible D gene is TRBD2 (6 bases). Germline V gene data show CDR1 as FNHDT and CDR2 as SITEND (reference sequence). V dropped 3 bases and J dropped 0 bases, with 11 bases sitting between them. The CDR3 covers 15 residues. CDR3 sequence reads: CASSRDFSNQDTQYF. Partial CDR3 DNA: TGTGCCAGCAGTAGGGACTTCTCTAACCAAGAC.

This clone was picked up a small number of times. The genes and germline here are from mouse. The sequenced fragment ends 4 residues before the CDR3 boundary, so the rest is inferred from the germline J gene. V and J are TRBV1 and TRBJ2-7, with 9 positions matching TRBD2. The J segment lost 0 bases and the V segment lost 4 bases, leaving 1 base of the junction unmatched. The CDR3 totals 14 residues. In germline, CDR1 is NSQYPW, CDR2 LRSPGD (reference sequence). CDR3 residues: CTCSVTGGSYEQYF. The sequenced part of the CDR3 DNA is TGCACCTGCAGTGTGACTGGGGGCTCCTAT.

Regarding this clone: These gene names are mouse names. The read halts 4 residues ahead of the CDR3 end, with the missing end drawn from the germline J gene. The chain combines TRBV19 with TRBJ2-3; 8 bases map to TRBD1. Per germline, CDR1 FNHDT and CDR2 SITEND (reference sequence). The CDR3 spans 15 residues. The V and J ends lost 1 base and 1 base, in that order; junction bases with no gene match: 2. The CDR3: CASSISDRGAETLYF. Incomplete CDR3 DNA: TGTGCCAGCAGTATATCGGACAGGGGTGCAGAA.

Worth noting for this clone: Gene names and germline match the mouse. Read sequence stops 3 residues before the CDR3 end, and the germline J gene provides the missing end. The chain carries TRBV13-1 and TRBJ1-6; 8 bases agree with TRBD1. TRBJ1-6 is treated as an ORF (open reading frame) with a function not yet certain. Trimming at V came to 3 bases and at J to 7 bases, leaving 6 bases not matched to a gene. Germline lookup yields CDR1 NSHNY and CDR2 SYGAGN. This CDR3 contains 15 residues. The covered CDR3 bases are TGTGCCAGCAGTGCTGCTCGGACAGGGAATTCGCCC. It specifies CASSAARTGNSP. The CDR3, in full, reads CASSAARTGNSPLYF.

There are a few counts of this clone. The gene names given are mouse names. The DNA ends 3 residues before the CDR3 does, and the rest of the CDR3 is filled in from the germline J gene. The chain couples TRBV1 to TRBJ1-6, with D tentatively TRBD1 (6 bases). TRBJ1-6 belongs to the ORF category, with a function that is uncertain. Trimming cost V 7 bases and J 4 bases, with 11 bases left between them. CDR1 NSQYPW and CDR2 LRSPGD come from the germline V gene (reference sequence). The CDR3 totals 14 residues. CDR3 protein: CTCTGTFYNSPLYF. CDR3 bases read: TGCACCTGCACCGGGACATTTTATAATTCGCCC.

As concerns this clone: Genes and germline come from the mouse. The read ends 4 residues early relative to the CDR3; the germline J gene fills the gap. V and J are TRBV14 and TRBJ2-1; a weak D match, TRBD1 (6 bases). CDR1 and CDR2 (germline): SGHDT, FRDEAV. The CDR3 totals 14 residues. Deletions cut 3 bases from V and 3 bases from J, with 10 bases between. Partial CDR3 DNA: TGTGCCAGCAGTTGGGGGACAACCTATGCT. The encoded protein is CASSWGTTYA. From start to end, the CDR3 is CASSWGTTYAEQFF.

In the case of this clone: Genes and germline are mouse. The read ends 4 residues shy of where the CDR3 ends; the end is completed using the germline J gene. V is TRBV19 and J is TRBJ2-7; weak D call: TRBD1 (6 bases). The CDR3 loop spans 10 amino acids. Germline V gene data show CDR1 as FNHDT and CDR2 as SITEND (reference sequence). The CDR3 DNA, read in part, is TGTCCGGGACAAAACTAT. Translation gives CPGQNY. The full CDR3 sequence reads CPGQNYEQYF.

In this sample, this clone turned up a few times. Gene and germline names: mouse. From the germline J gene comes the end of the CDR3, since the read stops 4 residues before it. Other DNA sequences from this sample encode an identical CDR3 as well. This chain uses TRBV1 with TRBJ2-5; maybe TRBD1 (5 bases). Germline V gives CDR1 NSQYPW, CDR2 LRSPGD (reference sequence). This CDR3 contains 13 residues. Partial CDR3 DNA: TGCACCTGCAGTGCAACAGGTGGAGAC. Translation: CTCSATGGD. The whole CDR3 sequence reads CTCSATGGDTQYF.

This clone was seen more than once but under ten times. Gene names and germline match the mouse. The read halts 4 residues ahead of the CDR3 end, with the missing end drawn from the germline J gene. The chain joins TRBV17 to TRBJ2-5; TRBD1 is a possible D gene (6 bases). The ends were cut back, 3 bases at V and 2 bases at J, with 9 bases in the middle. Germline V gene data show CDR1 as MNHDT and CDR2 as YYDKIL. CDR3 size: 14 residues. The part of the CDR3 DNA that was read is TGTGCTAGCAGTAGTAGGGGGTCCCAAGAC. This gives the protein CASSSRGSQD. The CDR3 as a whole reads CASSSRGSQDTQYF.

As to this clone: Gene names are mouse gene names. From the germline J gene comes the end of the CDR3, since the read stops 4 residues before it. V gene TRBV13-1 combines with J gene TRBJ2-5; 14 bases agree with TRBD2. Looked up from germline, CDR1 is NSHNY and CDR2 is SYGAGN. The CDR3 spans 15 residues. CDR3 residues: CASSPGTGGADTQYF. The sequenced part of the CDR3 DNA is TGTGCCAGCAGTCCCGGGACTGGGGGGGCAGAC.